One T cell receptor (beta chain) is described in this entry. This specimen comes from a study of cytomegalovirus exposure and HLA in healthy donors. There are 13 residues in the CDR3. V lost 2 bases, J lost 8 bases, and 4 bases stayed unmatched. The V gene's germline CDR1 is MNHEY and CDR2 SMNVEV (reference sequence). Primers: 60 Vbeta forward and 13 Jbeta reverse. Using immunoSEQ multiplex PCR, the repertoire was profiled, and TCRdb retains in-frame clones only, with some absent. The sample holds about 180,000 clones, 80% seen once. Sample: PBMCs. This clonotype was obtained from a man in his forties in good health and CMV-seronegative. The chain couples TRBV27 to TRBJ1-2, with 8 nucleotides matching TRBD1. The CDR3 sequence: CASSLGQGFGYTF. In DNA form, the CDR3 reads TGTGCCAGCAGTTTAGGACAGGGTTTCGGCTACACCTTC.